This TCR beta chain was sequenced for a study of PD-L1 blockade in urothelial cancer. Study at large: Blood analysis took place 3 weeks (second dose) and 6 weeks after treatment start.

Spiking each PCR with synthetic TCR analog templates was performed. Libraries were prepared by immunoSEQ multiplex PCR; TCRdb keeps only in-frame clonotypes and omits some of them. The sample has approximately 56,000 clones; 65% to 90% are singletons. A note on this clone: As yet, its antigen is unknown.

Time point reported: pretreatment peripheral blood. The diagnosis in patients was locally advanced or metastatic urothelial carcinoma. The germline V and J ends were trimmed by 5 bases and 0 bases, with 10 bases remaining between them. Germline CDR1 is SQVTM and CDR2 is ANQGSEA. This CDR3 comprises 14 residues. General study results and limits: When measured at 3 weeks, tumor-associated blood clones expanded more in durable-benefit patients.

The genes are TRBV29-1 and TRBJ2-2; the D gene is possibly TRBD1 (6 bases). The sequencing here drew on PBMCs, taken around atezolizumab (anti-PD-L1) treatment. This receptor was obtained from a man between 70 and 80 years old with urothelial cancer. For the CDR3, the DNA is TGCAGCGTTACCGGGACACCGAACACCGGGGAGCTGTTTTTT. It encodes CSVTGTPNTGELFF.